The entry below gives a single T cell receptor (beta chain) sequence along with its context. The data were taken from a study of STAT5B mutations in CD4+ large granular lymphocyte leukemia. Trimming left V 1 base short and J 3 bases short, with 10 bases between. The CDR3 covers 14 residues. Germline loops: CDR1 MNHNS, CDR2 SASEGT. The assay was immunoSEQ multiplex PCR, and TCRdb's table has in-frame clones only and misses some. The repertoire includes under 35,000 clones, nearly 80% of them detected once, and just over 2.5% sits in the top ten. Sequenced input: CD4+ T cells from blood buffy coats. The rearrangement uses TRBV6-1 and TRBJ2-7; D is uncertain. This clonotype originated in a human donor in good health. CDR3 sequence (DNA): TGTGCCAGCAGTGAAGACGCAGGATTCTACGAGCAGTACTTC. Protein sequence: CASSEDAGFYEQYF.